The clone carrying this T cell receptor beta chain was counted between two and nine times. The antigen is undetermined. Germline V gene sequence: CDR1 SNHLY, CDR2 FYNNEI. V lost 6 bases to trimming and J lost 5 bases; unmatched junction nucleotides: 14. There are 16 residues in the CDR3. The total RNA that was extracted per sample amounted to at least 5 micrograms. Alongside a J-beta primer mix, a sample-barcoded 5' primer served in a second PCR lasting about 7 to 11 cycles. A single record per CDR3 protein comes from TCRdb applying MiXCR to the 5' RACE reads. Among hundreds of thousands of distinct CDR3 sequences listed, more than 55% were seen once. This sample is part of a study of blood T cells in healthy people across ages. Points from the study as a whole: Donors of long life had a larger count of naive CD4+ cells and greater diversity than aged donors. Getting older went along with TCR beta diversity per million T cells dropping roughly linearly. There was no known CMV status for donors, so expanded clonotype changes were possibly confounded.

J is TRBJ2-5 and V is TRBV2; 8 bases are shared with TRBD1. Input material: blood. This receptor was identified in a man in his forties in good health. The CDR3 loop is CASSRQGPLLGETQYF. As DNA, the CDR3 is TGTGCCAGCAGCAGACAGGGGCCCCTCCTAGGGGAGACCCAGTACTTC.